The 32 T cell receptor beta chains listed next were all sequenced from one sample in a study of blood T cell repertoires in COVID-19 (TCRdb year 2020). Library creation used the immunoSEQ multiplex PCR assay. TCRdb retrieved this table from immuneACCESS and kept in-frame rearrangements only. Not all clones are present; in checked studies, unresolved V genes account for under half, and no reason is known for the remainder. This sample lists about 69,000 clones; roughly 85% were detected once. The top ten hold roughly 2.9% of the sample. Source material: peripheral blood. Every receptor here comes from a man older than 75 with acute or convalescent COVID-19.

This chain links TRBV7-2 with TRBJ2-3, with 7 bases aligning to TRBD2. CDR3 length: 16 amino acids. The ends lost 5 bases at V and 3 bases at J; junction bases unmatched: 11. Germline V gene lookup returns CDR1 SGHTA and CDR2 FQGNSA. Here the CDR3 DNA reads TGTGCCAGCAGCCAATCCCCAACGGGAGGAACAGATACGCAGTATTTT. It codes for CASSQSPTGGTDTQYF.

In DNA, the CDR3 is TGTGCCAGCAGCTTGGGAGGGAACACTGAAGCTTTCTTT. It codes for CASSLGGNTEAFF. The genes are TRBV5-8 and TRBJ1-1; D not resolved. V gave up 0 bases and J gave up 1 base, with 4 bases separating them. Looked up from germline, CDR1 is SGHTS and CDR2 is YDEGEE. This CDR3 contains 13 residues.

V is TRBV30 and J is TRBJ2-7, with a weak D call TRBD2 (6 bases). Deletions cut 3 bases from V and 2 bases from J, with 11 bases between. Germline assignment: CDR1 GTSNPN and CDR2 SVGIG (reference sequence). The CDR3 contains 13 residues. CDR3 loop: CAWSLTRTYEQYF. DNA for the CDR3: TGTGCCTGGAGCCTGACTAGGACCTACGAGCAGTACTTC.

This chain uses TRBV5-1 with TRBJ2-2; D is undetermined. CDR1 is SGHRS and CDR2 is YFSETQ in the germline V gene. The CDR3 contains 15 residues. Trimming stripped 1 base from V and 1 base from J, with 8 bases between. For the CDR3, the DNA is TGCGCCAGCAGCTTGAACACGGGGAACACCGGGGAGCTGTTTTTT. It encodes CASSLNTGNTGELFF.

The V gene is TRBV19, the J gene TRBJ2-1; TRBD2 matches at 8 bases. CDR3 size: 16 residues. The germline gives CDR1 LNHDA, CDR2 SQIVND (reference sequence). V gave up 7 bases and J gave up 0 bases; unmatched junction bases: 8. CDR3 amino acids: CASTGSGSRSYNEQFF. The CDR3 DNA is TGTGCCAGTACCGGGAGCGGGAGCCGCTCCTACAATGAGCAGTTCTTC.

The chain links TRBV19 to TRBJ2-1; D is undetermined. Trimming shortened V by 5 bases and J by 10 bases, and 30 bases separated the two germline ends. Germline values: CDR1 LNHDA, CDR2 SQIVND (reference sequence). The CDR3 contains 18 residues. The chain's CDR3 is CASSPMTAPSRQNVEQFF. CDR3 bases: TGTGCCAGTAGTCCGATGACTGCCCCCAGTCGGCAAAATGTGGAGCAGTTCTTC.

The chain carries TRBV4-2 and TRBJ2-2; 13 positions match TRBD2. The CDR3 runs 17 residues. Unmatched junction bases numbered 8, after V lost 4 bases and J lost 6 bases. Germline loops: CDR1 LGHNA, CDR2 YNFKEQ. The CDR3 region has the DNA TGTGCCAGCAGCCGAGAGGCACTAGCGGGAGGGCCCGGGGAGCTGTTTTTT. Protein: CASSREALAGGPGELFF.

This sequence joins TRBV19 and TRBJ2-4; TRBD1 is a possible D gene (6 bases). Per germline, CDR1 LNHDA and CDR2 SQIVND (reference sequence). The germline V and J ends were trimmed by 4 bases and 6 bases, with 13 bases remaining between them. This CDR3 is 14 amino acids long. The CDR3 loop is CASSTRDTSNIQYF. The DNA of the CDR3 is TGTGCCAGTAGTACCCGGGACACCTCAAACATTCAGTACTTC.

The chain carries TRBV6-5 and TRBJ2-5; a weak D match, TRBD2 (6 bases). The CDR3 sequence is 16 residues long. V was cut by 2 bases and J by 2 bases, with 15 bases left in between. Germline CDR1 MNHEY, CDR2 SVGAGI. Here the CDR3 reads CASSYAPAGGQETQYF. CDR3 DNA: TGTGCCAGCAGTTACGCGCCAGCGGGTGGACAAGAGACCCAGTACTTC.

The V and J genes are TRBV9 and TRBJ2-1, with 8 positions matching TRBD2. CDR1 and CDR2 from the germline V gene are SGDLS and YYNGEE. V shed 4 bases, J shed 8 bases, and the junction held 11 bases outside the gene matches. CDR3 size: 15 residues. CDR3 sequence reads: CASSSSSGWGDEQFF. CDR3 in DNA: TGTGCCAGCAGCTCCTCTAGCGGGTGGGGGGATGAGCAGTTCTTC.

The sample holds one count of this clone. CDR3 DNA sequence: TGTGCCAGCAGTTGGACAGGGCGGGGCTACACCTTC. Protein sequence: CASSWTGRGYTF. This chain joins TRBV28 and TRBJ1-2; 8 nucleotides line up with TRBD1. CDR1 MDHEN and CDR2 SYDVKM come from the germline V gene. V dropped 4 bases and J dropped 8; count of bases not matched to a gene: 3. CDR3 length: 12 residues.

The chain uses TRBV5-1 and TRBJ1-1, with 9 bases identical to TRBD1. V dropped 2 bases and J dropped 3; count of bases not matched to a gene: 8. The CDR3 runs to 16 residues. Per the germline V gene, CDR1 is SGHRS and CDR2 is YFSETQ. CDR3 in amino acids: CASSLTGGLGDTEAFF. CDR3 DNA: TGCGCCAGCAGCTTAACAGGGGGCCTGGGGGACACTGAAGCTTTCTTT.

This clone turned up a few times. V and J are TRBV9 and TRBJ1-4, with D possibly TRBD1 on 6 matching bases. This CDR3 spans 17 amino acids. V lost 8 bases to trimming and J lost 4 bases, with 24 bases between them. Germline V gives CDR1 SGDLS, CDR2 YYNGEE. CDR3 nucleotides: TGTGCCAGTTCCCGGGGGGCCAGCAAGGGGCATAATGAAAAACTGTTTTTT. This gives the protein CASSRGASKGHNEKLFF.

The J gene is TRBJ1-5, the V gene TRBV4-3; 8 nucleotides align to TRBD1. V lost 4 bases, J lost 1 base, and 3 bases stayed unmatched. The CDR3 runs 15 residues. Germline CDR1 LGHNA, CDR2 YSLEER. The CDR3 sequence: CASSRWTGSNQPQHF. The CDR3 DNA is TGCGCCAGCAGCCGTTGGACAGGGAGCAATCAGCCCCAGCATTTT.

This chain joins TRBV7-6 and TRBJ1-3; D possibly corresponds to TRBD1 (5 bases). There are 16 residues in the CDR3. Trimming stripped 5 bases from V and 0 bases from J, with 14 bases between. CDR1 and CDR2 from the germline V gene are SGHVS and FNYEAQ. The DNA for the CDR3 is TGTGCCAGCAGCCTAGAGGTGGGGCACTCTGGAAACACCATATATTTT. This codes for CASSLEVGHSGNTIYF.

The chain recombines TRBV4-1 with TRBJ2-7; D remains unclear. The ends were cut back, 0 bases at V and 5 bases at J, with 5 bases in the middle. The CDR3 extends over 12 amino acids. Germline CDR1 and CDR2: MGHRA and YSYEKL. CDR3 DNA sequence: TGCGCCAGCAGCCAAGACGCGGACGAGCAGTACTTC. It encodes CASSQDADEQYF.

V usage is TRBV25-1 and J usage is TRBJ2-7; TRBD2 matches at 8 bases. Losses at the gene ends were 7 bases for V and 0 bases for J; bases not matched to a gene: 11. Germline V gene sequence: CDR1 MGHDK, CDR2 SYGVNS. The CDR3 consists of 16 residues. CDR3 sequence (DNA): TGTGCCAGCACCCCGGGGGGGCAGGGTCGCTCCTACGAGCAGTACTTC. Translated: CASTPGGQGRSYEQYF.

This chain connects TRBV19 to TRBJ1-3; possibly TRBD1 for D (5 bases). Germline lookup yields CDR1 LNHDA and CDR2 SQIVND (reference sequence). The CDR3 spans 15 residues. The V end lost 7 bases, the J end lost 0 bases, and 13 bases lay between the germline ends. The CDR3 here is CASKAGVNSGNTIYF. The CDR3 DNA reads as TGTGCCAGTAAGGCGGGGGTGAACTCTGGAAACACCATATATTTT.

The CDR3 DNA reads TGTGCCAGCAGCTTTGCGGGGTGGGGCGGCAATCAGCCCCAGCATTTT. This encodes CASSFAGWGGNQPQHF. This rearrangement joins TRBV7-8 to TRBJ1-5, with D possibly TRBD1 on 5 matching bases. CDR1 and CDR2 from the germline V gene are SGHVS and FQNEAQ. Trimming stripped 3 bases from V and 2 bases from J, with 14 bases between. The length of the CDR3 is 16 residues.

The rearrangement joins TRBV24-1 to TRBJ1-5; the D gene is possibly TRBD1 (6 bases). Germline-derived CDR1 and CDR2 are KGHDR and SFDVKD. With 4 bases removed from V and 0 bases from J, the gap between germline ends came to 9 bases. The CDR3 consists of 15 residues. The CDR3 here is CATSETGNSNQPQHF. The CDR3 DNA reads TGTGCCACCAGTGAAACAGGGAATAGCAATCAGCCCCAGCATTTT.

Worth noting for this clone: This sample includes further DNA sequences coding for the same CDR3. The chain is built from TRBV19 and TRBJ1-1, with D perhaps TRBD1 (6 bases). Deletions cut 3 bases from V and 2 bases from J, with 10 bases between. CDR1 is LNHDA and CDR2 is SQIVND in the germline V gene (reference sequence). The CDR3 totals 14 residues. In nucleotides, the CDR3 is TGTGCCAGTAGTATTCAGGGGCTTAACACTGAAGCTTTCTTT. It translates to CASSIQGLNTEAFF.

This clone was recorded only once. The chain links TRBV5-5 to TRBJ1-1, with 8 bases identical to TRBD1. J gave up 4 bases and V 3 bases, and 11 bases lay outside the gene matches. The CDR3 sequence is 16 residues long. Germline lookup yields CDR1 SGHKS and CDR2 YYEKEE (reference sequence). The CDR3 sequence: CASSSNAGQAGTEAFF. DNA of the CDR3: TGTGCCAGCAGCTCCAACGCGGGACAGGCCGGCACTGAAGCTTTCTTT.

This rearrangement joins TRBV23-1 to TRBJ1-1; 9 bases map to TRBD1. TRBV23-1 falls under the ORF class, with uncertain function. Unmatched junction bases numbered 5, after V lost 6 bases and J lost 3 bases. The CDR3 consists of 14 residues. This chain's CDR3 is CASRTGGRDTEAFF. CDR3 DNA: TGCGCCAGCAGAACAGGGGGCCGGGACACTGAAGCTTTCTTT.

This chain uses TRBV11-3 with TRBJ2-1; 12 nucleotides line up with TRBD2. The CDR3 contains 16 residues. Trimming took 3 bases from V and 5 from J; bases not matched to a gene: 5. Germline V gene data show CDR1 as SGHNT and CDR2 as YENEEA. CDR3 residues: CASSFWTSGNHNEQFF. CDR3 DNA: TGTGCCAGCAGCTTCTGGACTAGCGGGAACCACAATGAGCAGTTCTTC.

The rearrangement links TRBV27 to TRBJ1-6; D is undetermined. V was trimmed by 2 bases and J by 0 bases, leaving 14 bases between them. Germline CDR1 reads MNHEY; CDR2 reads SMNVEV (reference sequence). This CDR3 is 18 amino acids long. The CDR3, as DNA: TGTGCCAGCAGTTTACGCGTTGCGGGGAGCTCCTATAATTCACCCCTCCACTTT. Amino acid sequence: CASSLRVAGSSYNSPLHF.

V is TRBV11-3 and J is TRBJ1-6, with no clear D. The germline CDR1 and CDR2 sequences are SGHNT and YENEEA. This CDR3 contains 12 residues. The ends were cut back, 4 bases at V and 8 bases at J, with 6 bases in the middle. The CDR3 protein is CASSSNDSPLHF. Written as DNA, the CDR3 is TGTGCCAGCAGCTCTAATGATTCACCCCTCCACTTT.

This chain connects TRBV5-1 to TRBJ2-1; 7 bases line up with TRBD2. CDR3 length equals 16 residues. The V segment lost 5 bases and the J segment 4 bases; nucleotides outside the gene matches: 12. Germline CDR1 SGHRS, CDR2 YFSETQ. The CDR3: CASSLPPTSRYNEQFF. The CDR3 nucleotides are TGCGCCAGCAGTTTACCTCCGACTAGCAGATACAATGAGCAGTTCTTC.

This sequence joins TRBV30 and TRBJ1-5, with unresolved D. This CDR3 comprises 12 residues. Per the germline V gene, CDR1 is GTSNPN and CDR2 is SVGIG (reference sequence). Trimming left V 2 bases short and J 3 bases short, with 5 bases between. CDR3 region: CAWSKPNQPQHF. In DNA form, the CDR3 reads TGTGCCTGGAGTAAGCCCAATCAGCCCCAGCATTTT.

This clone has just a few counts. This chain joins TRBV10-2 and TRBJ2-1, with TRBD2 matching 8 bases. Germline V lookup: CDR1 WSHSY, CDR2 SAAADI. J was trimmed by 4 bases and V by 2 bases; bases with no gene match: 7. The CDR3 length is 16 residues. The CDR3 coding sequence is TGCGCCAGCAGTGAGATAGGAATAGCGGGATACAATGAGCAGTTCTTC. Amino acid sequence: CASSEIGIAGYNEQFF.

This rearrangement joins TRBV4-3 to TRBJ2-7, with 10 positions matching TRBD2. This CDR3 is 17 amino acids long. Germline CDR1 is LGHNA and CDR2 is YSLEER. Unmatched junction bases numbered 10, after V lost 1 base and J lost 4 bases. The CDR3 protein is CASSQAMASGSQYEQYF. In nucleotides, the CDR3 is TGCGCCAGCAGCCAAGCTATGGCTAGCGGGAGTCAGTACGAGCAGTACTTC.

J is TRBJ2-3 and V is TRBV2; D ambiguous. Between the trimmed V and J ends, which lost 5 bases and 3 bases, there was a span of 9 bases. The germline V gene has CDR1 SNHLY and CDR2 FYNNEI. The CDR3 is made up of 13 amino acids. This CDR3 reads CASSYTFTDTQYF. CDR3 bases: TGTGCCAGCAGTTATACTTTTACAGATACGCAGTATTTT.

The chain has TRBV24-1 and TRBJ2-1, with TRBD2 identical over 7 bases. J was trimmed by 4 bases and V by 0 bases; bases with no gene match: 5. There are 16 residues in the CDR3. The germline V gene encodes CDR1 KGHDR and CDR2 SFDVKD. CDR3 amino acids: CATSDLAGAGYNEQFF. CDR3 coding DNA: TGTGCCACCAGTGATTTGGCGGGAGCTGGTTACAATGAGCAGTTCTTC.